This note documents a single T cell receptor (beta chain) sequence. CDR1 is ENHRY, CDR2 SYGVKD, per germline. The CDR3 sequence is 13 residues long. The V and J ends lost 10 bases and 0 bases, in that order; junction bases with no gene match: 5. This table comes from immunoSEQ multiplex PCR, and its TCRdb copy is limited to in-frame clones, with some not included. The table records tens of thousands of clones, about 92% of them present only once. This entry belongs to a study of T cells in tuberculosis. Time point of the sample: new active TB diagnosis, blood taken before or within 7 days of starting treatment.

The receptor was isolated from an adult with tuberculosis. Some clones in this sample may be carry-over from other donors' samples. The chain combines TRBV10-3 with TRBJ1-2; TRBD1 aligns across 7 bases. The sequences come from PBMCs, collected at tuberculosis diagnosis. The CDR3 loop reads CATPGQANYGYTF. CDR3 coding DNA: TGTGCCACCCCAGGACAGGCTAACTATGGCTACACCTTC.